This note documents a single T cell receptor beta chain sequence. Its antigen is not identified. TCR beta CDR3 regions were amplified from RNA. A set of HTBI primers served as the primers for a first-round RT-PCR of the TCR CDR3. TCRdb reanalysed the multiplex PCR reads using MiXCR and keeps one entry per CDR3 protein. The sample contains some 700,000 distinct CDR3 sequences, around a sixth of which appear only once. Uncontrolled infection, other autoimmune disease, pregnancy or lactation barred patients from enrollment. These data belong to a study of T cells in Graves' hyperthyroidism and ophthalmopathy. General study findings and limits: Expanded thyroid clonotypes (above 0.001) were mostly also found in blood. In validation, the model predicted ophthalmopathy. These predictions came a median roughly seven months before onset. A 13 V-J model separated ophthalmopathy from stable hyperthyroidism.

V lost 6 bases and J lost 2, with 16 bases in between. There are 15 residues in the CDR3. The germline CDR1 and CDR2 sequences are SGHTS and YDEGEE. V gene TRBV5-8 combines with J gene TRBJ2-3; D not certain. Material: blood. The TCR comes from a man in his fifties with Graves' hyperthyroidism. CDR3 sequence reads: CASKGSYRPTDTQYF. The CDR3 DNA follows: TGTGCCAGCAAAGGTTCATACAGACCCACAGATACGCAGTATTTT. The complete variable domain, with remaining parts taken from reference TRBV5-8 and TRBJ2-3, reads EAGVTQSPTHLIKTRGQQATLRCSPISGHTSVYWYQQALGLGLQFLLWYDEGEERNRGNFPPRFSGRQFPNYSSELNVNALELEDSALYLCASKGSYRPTDTQYFGPGTRLTVL.